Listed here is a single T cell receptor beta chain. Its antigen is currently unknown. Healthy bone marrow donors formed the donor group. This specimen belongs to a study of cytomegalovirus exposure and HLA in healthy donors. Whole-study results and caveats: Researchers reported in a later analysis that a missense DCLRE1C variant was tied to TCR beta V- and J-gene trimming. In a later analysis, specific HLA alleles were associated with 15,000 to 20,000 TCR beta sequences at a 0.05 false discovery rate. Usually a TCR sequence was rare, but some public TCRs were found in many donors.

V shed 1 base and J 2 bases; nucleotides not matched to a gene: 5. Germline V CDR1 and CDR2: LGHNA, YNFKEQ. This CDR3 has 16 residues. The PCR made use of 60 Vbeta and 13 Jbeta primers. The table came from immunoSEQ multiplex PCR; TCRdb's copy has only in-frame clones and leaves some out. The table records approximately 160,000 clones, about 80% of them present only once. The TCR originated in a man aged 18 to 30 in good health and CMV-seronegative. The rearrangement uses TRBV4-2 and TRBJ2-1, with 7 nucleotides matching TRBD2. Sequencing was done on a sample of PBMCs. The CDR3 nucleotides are TGTGCCAGCAGCCAAGCGTGGGGGGGAGCCTACAATGAGCAGTTCTTC. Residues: CASSQAWGGAYNEQFF.